This T cell receptor beta chain originates from a study of graft-versus-host responses after intestinal transplantation. Concerning this clone itself: No antigen is known for it.

Assay used: immunoSEQ multiplex PCR; TCRdb lists only in-frame clones, some missing. The table records 99,000 or so clones, around 92% of them present only once. Germline loops: CDR1 LNHNV, CDR2 YYDKDF (reference sequence). Trimming removed 0 bases from V and 6 bases from J, with 9 bases in between. The CDR3 covers 14 residues. The study, taken as a whole, reports: Detected in recipient marrow were GvH clones, some of which were first observed in ileum or blood.

Material: unstimulated CD8+ T cells sorted from spleen or lymph node cells, obtained before transplant. This receptor was taken from a human donor who was the organ donor for an intestinal transplant. This chain joins TRBV15 and TRBJ2-1; D gene ambiguous. Here the CDR3 reads CATSRDFGANEQFF. The DNA for the CDR3 is TGTGCCACCAGCAGAGACTTCGGAGCCAATGAGCAGTTCTTC.